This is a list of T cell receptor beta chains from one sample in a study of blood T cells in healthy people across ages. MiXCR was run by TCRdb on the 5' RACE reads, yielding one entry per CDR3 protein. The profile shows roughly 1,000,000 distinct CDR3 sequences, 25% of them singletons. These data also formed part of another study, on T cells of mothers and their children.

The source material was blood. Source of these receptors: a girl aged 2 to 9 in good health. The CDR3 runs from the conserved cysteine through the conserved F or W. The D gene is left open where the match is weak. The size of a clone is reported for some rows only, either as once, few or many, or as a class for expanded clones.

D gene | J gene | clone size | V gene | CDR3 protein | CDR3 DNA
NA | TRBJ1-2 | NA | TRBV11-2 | CASLLPGYTF | TGTGCCAGCCTCCTCCCCGGCTACACCTTC
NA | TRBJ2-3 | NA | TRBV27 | CASSLIPAGGTDTQYF | TGTGCCAGCAGTTTAATCCCGGCAGGGGGCACAGATACGCAGTATTTT
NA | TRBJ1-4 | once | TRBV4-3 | CASSQQNTYNEKLFF | TGCGCCAGCAGCCAGCAAAACACTTATAATGAAAAACTGTTTTTT
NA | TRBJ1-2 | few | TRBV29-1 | CSVLGANYGYTF | TGCAGCGTTCTCGGGGCGAACTATGGCTACACCTTC
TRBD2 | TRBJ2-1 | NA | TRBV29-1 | CSIKDYPGTSYEQFF | TGCAGCATTAAGGACTATCCCGGGACTAGCTATGAGCAGTTCTTC
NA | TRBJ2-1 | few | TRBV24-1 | CATSDWVYNEQFF | TGTGCCACCAGTGATTGGGTTTACAATGAGCAGTTCTTC
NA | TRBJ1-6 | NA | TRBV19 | CASREGGVSPLHF | TGTGCCAGTAGGGAAGGTGGAGTTTCGCCCCTCCACTTT
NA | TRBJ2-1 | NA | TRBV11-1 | CASSLGPFLYNEQFF | TGTGCCAGCAGCCTGGGTCCCTTCCTATACAATGAGCAGTTCTTC
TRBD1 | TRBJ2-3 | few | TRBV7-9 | CASSPPHGQGQKYF | TGTGCCAGCAGCCCCCCTCATGGACAGGGCCAAAAGTATTTT
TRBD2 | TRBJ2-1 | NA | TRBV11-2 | CASSRLAETFSEQFF | TGTGCCAGCAGTCGACTAGCGGAAACTTTTAGTGAGCAGTTCTTC
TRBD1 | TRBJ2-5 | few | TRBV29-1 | CSVEDGTAQETQYF | TGCAGCGTTGAGGACGGGACAGCTCAAGAGACCCAGTACTTC
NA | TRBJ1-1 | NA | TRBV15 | CATSPVGGTTEAFF | TGTGCCACCAGCCCCGTCGGGGGGACGACTGAAGCTTTCTTT
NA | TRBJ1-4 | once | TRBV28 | CASSLGGSEEKLFF | TGTGCCAGCAGTTTAGGGGGGAGTGAAGAAAAACTGTTTTTT
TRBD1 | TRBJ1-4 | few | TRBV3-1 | CASSRDRAITTNEKLFF | TGTGCCAGCAGCCGCGACAGGGCAATTACAACTAATGAAAAACTGTTTTTT
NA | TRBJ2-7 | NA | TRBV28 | CASRTSGQSSYEQYF | TGTGCCAGCAGGACATCCGGACAGAGCTCCTACGAGCAGTACTTC
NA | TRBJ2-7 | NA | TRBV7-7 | CASSLGLSGSYEQYF | TGTGCTAGCAGCTTAGGTCTATCCGGGAGCTACGAGCAGTACTTC
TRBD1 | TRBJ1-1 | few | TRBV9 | CASSEATGDTEAFF | TGTGCCAGCAGTGAAGCCACAGGGGACACTGAAGCTTTCTTT
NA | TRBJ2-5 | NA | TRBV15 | CATSGYREKETQYF | TGTGCCACCAGCGGATACAGGGAGAAGGAGACCCAGTACTTC
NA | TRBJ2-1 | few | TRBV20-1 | CSARGGAFTNEQFF | TGCAGTGCTAGAGGGGGGGCCTTTACCAATGAGCAGTTCTTC
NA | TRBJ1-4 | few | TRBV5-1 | CASSAQGGNEKLFF | TGCGCCAGCAGCGCACAGGGAGGGAACGAAAAACTGTTTTTT
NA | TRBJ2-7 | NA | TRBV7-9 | CASSLEGSEQYF | TGTGCCAGCAGCTTAGAGGGGAGCGAGCAGTACTTC
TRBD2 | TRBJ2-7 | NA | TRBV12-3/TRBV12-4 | CASSLREGQAHEQYF | TGTGCCAGCAGTTTAAGGGAGGGCCAAGCCCACGAGCAGTACTTC
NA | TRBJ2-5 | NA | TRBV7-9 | CASSSGSGEETQYF | TGTGCCAGCAGCTCCGGTTCGGGAGAAGAGACCCAGTACTTC
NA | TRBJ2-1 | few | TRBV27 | CASSYISDDNEQFF | TGTGCCAGCAGTTACATTAGCGACGACAATGAGCAGTTCTTC
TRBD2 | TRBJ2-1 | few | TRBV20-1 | CSASLAGGNEQFF | TGCAGTGCTAGCCTAGCGGGGGGTAATGAGCAGTTCTTC
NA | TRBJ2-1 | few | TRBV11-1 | CASSLGVADEQFF | TGTGCCAGCAGCTTAGGGGTAGCGGATGAGCAGTTCTTC
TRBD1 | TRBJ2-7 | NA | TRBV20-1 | CSAFTGTGDYEQYF | TGCAGTGCTTTTACCGGGACAGGAGATTACGAGCAGTACTTC
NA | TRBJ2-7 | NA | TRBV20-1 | CSASPALTYEQYF | TGCAGTGCCAGTCCGGCTTTGACCTACGAGCAGTACTTC
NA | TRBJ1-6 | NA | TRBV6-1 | CASSEDSPTFNSPLHF | TGTGCCAGCAGCGAAGACAGTCCTACCTTTAATTCACCCCTCCACTTT
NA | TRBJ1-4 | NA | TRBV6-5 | CASSPSVTNEKLFF | TGTGCCAGCAGTCCCAGTGTAACTAATGAAAAACTGTTTTTT
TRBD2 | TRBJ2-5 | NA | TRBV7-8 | CASSTSGRAVGETQYF | TGTGCCAGCAGCACTAGCGGGAGGGCCGTGGGGGAGACCCAGTACTTC
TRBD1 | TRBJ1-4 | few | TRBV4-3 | CASSRDGTGGEKLFF | TGCGCCAGCAGCCGGGATGGGACAGGCGGAGAAAAACTGTTTTTT
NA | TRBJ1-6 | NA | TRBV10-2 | CASSENRDLGGPLHF | TGCGCCAGCAGTGAGAACCGGGACCTGGGTGGACCCCTCCACTTT
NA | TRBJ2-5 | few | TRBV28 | CASSTRRGLEEQYF | TGTGCCAGCAGTACTCGTCGGGGGCTGGAAGAGCAGTACTTC
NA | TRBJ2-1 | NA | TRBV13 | CASSGQLQLNEQFF | TGTGCCAGCAGCGGCCAACTACAGCTCAATGAGCAGTTCTTC
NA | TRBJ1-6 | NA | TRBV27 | CASSPLGVGTPLHF | TGTGCCAGCAGTCCTCTTGGCGTTGGGACACCCCTCCACTTT
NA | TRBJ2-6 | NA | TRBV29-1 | CSVDEGGGANVLTF | TGCAGCGTTGATGAGGGAGGTGGGGCCAACGTCCTGACTTTC
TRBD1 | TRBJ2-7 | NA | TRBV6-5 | CASSLDRGHLYEQYF | TGTGCCAGCAGCCTTGACAGGGGGCACCTCTACGAGCAGTACTTC
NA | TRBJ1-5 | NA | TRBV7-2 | CASSLSPGGYQPQHF | TGTGCCAGCAGCTTGTCCCCGGGGGGATATCAGCCCCAGCATTTT
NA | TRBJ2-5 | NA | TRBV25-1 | CASSEYGASKETQYF | TGTGCCAGCAGTGAATACGGTGCCTCCAAAGAGACCCAGTACTTC
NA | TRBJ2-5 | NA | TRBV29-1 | CSVGVYWGETQYF | TGCAGCGTTGGCGTCTACTGGGGGGAGACCCAGTACTTC
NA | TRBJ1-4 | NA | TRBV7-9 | CASSSTELTTNEKLFF | TGTGCCAGCAGTTCGACAGAACTGACAACTAATGAAAAACTGTTTTTT
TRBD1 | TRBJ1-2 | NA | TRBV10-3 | CAISESNRGNYGYTF | TGTGCCATCAGTGAGTCGAACAGGGGGAACTATGGCTACACCTTC
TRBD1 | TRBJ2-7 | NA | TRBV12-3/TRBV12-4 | CASSLWWDSSYEQYF | TGTGCCAGCAGTTTATGGTGGGACAGCTCCTACGAGCAGTACTTC
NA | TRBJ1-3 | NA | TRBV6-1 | CASSGGVAGSGNTIYF | TGTGCCAGCAGTGGCGGGGTGGCGGGCTCTGGAAACACCATATATTTT